The present entry profiles one T cell receptor (beta chain) with its context. These data originate in a study of blood T cell repertoires in COVID-19. V was pared by 0 bases and J by 5 bases, with 13 bases between. Germline CDR1 and CDR2: LGHNA and YNFKEQ. The length of the CDR3 is 15 residues. Study processing details: From reference gene primer amplification, estimates of nucleated cell counts were derived. TCRdb's copy holds only in-frame clones and misses some; the assay was immunoSEQ multiplex PCR. V, J and clone size are taken as reported in that table, and D and trimming were inferred from the DNA itself. The data show 350,000 to 400,000 clones, with around 87% seen just once and 1.5% to 2% held by the top ten.

The chain combines TRBV4-2 with TRBJ2-5; TRBD2 is a possible D gene (6 bases). The specimen was PBMCs or T cells enriched from blood (not recorded which). The receptor was isolated from a man in his forties in a cohort exposed to, infected with or recovered from COVID-19 (not recorded which). The CDR3 DNA sequence: TGTGCCAGCAGCCAAGATCGGACCCGGGGGGAGACCCAGTACTTC. Translation gives CASSQDRTRGETQYF.